This TCR beta chain was identified in a study of cytomegalovirus exposure and HLA in healthy donors. When sampled, the donors appeared nominally healthy, though they likely had unrecorded immune exposures. The PCR used 60 Vbeta and 13 Jbeta primers. Profiled with immunoSEQ multiplex PCR; TCRdb holds only in-frame clones, not every one. The sample carries fewer than 80,000 clones, about 81% recorded once. The table lists this clone with a few counts. Its antigen is unidentified. Overall study results and limits: Later on, analysis showed that most CMV-associated TCR beta chains appeared to be HLA-restricted. The HLA-A and HLA-B alleles of most subjects were reportedly predicted accurately from TCR beta sequences.

The V gene end was trimmed by 5 bases and the J gene end by 3 bases; junction bases not matched to a gene: 3. Germline lookup yields CDR1 MNHEY and CDR2 SMNVEV (reference sequence). CDR3 length: 13 residues. The chain has TRBV27 and TRBJ2-7; TRBD2 matches at 8 bases. The receptor was isolated from a woman in her twenties or thirties in good health and CMV-seronegative. Source material: PBMCs. The chain's CDR3 is CASSRSGSYEQYF. In DNA, the CDR3 is TGTGCCAGCAGTCGAAGCGGGAGCTACGAGCAGTACTTC.